A selection of T cell receptor beta chains follows, all from one sample in a study of shared clonotypes between healthy human individuals. Sequencing was performed with immunoSEQ multiplex PCR; in TCRdb, only in-frame clones are kept and a portion is missing. The sample lists around 940,000 clones, about 80% seen once, with about 1.5% in the top ten. Sequencing was carried out using memory CD4+ T cells sorted from blood. The receptors were sampled from a man younger than 35 in good health. CDR3s include the opening cysteine and the closing phenylalanine or tryptophan. The order of the fields is V gene, J gene, D gene, clone size, CDR3 DNA, CDR3 protein. D genes are given only for firm matches. Not every row has a clone size; where given, it reads once, few, many or a size class.

V gene: TRBV18
J gene: TRBJ2-7
D gene: TRBD1
clone size: -
CDR3 DNA: TGTGCCAGCTCACCTAGACAGGGGGCCCGGACCTACGAGCAGTACTTC
CDR3 protein: CASSPRQGARTYEQYF

V gene: TRBV25-1
J gene: TRBJ2-7
D gene: -
clone size: -
CDR3 DNA: TGTGCCAGCAGTCCCCCCCCACCCAGGGGCCCCTACGAGCAGTACTTC
CDR3 protein: CASSPPPPRGPYEQYF

V gene: TRBV7-2
J gene: TRBJ2-2
D gene: -
clone size: -
CDR3 DNA: TGTGCCAGCGCCTTCACATACGCGGGGCCCGCGAACACCGGGGAGCTGTTTTTT
CDR3 protein: CASAFTYAGPANTGELFF

V gene: TRBV28
J gene: TRBJ1-4
D gene: -
clone size: -
CDR3 DNA: TGTGCCAGCACCTCATGGGGCCATGGGGAAAAACTGTTTTTT
CDR3 protein: CASTSWGHGEKLFF

V gene: TRBV19
J gene: TRBJ2-1
D gene: TRBD2
clone size: many
CDR3 DNA: TGTGCCAGTAGTCTTAGCGGGAACAATGAGCAGTTCTTC
CDR3 protein: CASSLSGNNEQFF

V gene: TRBV7-6
J gene: TRBJ2-2
D gene: -
clone size: once
CDR3 DNA: TGTGCCAGCAGCTCCATACAGGGAGTAGGGACCGGGGAGCTGTTTTTT
CDR3 protein: CASSSIQGVGTGELFF

V gene: TRBV7-2
J gene: TRBJ1-1
D gene: -
clone size: -
CDR3 DNA: TGTGCCAGCAGTCCACTCGGGGGGCGTTCTGAAGCTTTCTTT
CDR3 protein: CASSPLGGRSEAFF

V gene: TRBV5-4
J gene: TRBJ2-5
D gene: -
clone size: -
CDR3 DNA: TGTGCCAGCGGCCTGGGGGGGACCCAGTACTTC
CDR3 protein: CASGLGGTQYF

V gene: TRBV6-5
J gene: TRBJ2-3
D gene: -
clone size: few
CDR3 DNA: TGTGCCAGCAGTTACAACAGGGTCACAGATACGCAGTATTTT
CDR3 protein: CASSYNRVTDTQYF

V gene: TRBV9
J gene: TRBJ1-2
D gene: TRBD1
clone size: -
CDR3 DNA: TGTGCCAGCAGCGCGACAGGGAGCAACTATGGCTACACCTTC
CDR3 protein: CASSATGSNYGYTF

V gene: TRBV9
J gene: TRBJ2-7
D gene: -
clone size: -
CDR3 DNA: TGTGCCAGCAGCGCAACCGGGAGCATCTACGAGCAGTACTTC
CDR3 protein: CASSATGSIYEQYF

V gene: TRBV2
J gene: TRBJ1-5
D gene: -
clone size: few
CDR3 DNA: TGTGCCAGCAGTGGAAACAATCAGCCCCAGCATTTT
CDR3 protein: CASSGNNQPQHF

V gene: TRBV5-1
J gene: TRBJ2-5
D gene: TRBD2
clone size: -
CDR3 DNA: TGCGCCAGCAGCATGGGACTAGCAGGCGAGACCCAGTACTTC
CDR3 protein: CASSMGLAGETQYF

V gene: TRBV6-5
J gene: TRBJ1-1
D gene: -
clone size: -
CDR3 DNA: TGTGCCAGCAGTTACGACCCCTCCAGCGGAAACACTGAAGCTTTCTTT
CDR3 protein: CASSYDPSSGNTEAFF

V gene: TRBV5-1
J gene: TRBJ2-7
D gene: TRBD1
clone size: -
CDR3 DNA: TGCGCCAGCAGCGAACAGGGGAGCTCCTACGAGCAGTACTTC
CDR3 protein: CASSEQGSSYEQYF

V gene: TRBV6-6
J gene: TRBJ1-6
D gene: TRBD1
clone size: -
CDR3 DNA: TGTGCCAGCAGTTACCTCGGGACAGATAATTCACCCCTCCACTTT
CDR3 protein: CASSYLGTDNSPLHF

V gene: TRBV28
J gene: TRBJ1-4
D gene: -
clone size: -
CDR3 DNA: TGTGCCAGCAGTACCAGACAGATAACTAATGAAAAACTGTTTTTT
CDR3 protein: CASSTRQITNEKLFF

V gene: TRBV11-2
J gene: TRBJ2-7
D gene: TRBD1
clone size: -
CDR3 DNA: TGTGCCAGCAGCTTTTCAGAGGGGGCCTACTACGAGCAGTACTTC
CDR3 protein: CASSFSEGAYYEQYF

V gene: TRBV6-6
J gene: TRBJ1-4
D gene: -
clone size: -
CDR3 DNA: TGTGCCAGCAACTACAATGAAAAACTGTTTTTT
CDR3 protein: CASNYNEKLFF

V gene: TRBV5-1
J gene: TRBJ2-2
D gene: TRBD2
clone size: -
CDR3 DNA: TGCGCCAGCAGAGCGGGAGAGGCGAACACCGGGGAGCTGTTTTTT
CDR3 protein: CASRAGEANTGELFF

V gene: TRBV23-1
J gene: TRBJ1-3
D gene: -
clone size: -
CDR3 DNA: TGCGCCAGCAGGAGGACGGGGAAACGGGGGAACACCATATATTTT
CDR3 protein: CASRRTGKRGNTIYF

V gene: TRBV10-3
J gene: TRBJ2-2
D gene: TRBD1
clone size: -
CDR3 DNA: TGTGCCATCAGTGGACAGGGGGCCGGGGAGCTGTTTTTT
CDR3 protein: CAISGQGAGELFF

V gene: TRBV6-5
J gene: TRBJ2-2
D gene: -
clone size: -
CDR3 DNA: TGTGCCAGCAGTTACTCATCCCTGAACACCGGGGAGCTGTTTTTT
CDR3 protein: CASSYSSLNTGELFF

V gene: TRBV4-1
J gene: TRBJ2-2
D gene: -
clone size: -
CDR3 DNA: TGCGCCAGCAGCCAAGAGGGCAGGGTCACCGGGGAGCTGTTTTTT
CDR3 protein: CASSQEGRVTGELFF

V gene: TRBV18
J gene: TRBJ1-2
D gene: TRBD1
clone size: once
CDR3 DNA: TGTGCCAGCTCACCGCCAATAGGACAGGGGCCCAACTATGGCTACACCTTC
CDR3 protein: CASSPPIGQGPNYGYTF

V gene: TRBV5-4
J gene: TRBJ2-5
D gene: -
clone size: -
CDR3 DNA: TGTGCCAGCAGCGAGACCAAGTACCAAGAGACCCAGTACTTC
CDR3 protein: CASSETKYQETQYF

V gene: TRBV7-9
J gene: TRBJ1-4
D gene: -
clone size: -
CDR3 DNA: TGTGCCAGCAGCTTAGGAGGGACTGAAAAACTGTTTTTT
CDR3 protein: CASSLGGTEKLFF

V gene: TRBV6-6
J gene: TRBJ2-2
D gene: -
clone size: -
CDR3 DNA: TGTGCCAGCAGTGATCGGTCGAACACCGGGGAGCTGTTTTTT
CDR3 protein: CASSDRSNTGELFF

V gene: TRBV7-2
J gene: TRBJ1-1
D gene: -
clone size: -
CDR3 DNA: TGTGCCAGCAGCAGAGGCCCAAACACTGAAGCTTTCTTT
CDR3 protein: CASSRGPNTEAFF

V gene: TRBV5-1
J gene: TRBJ2-4
D gene: -
clone size: -
CDR3 DNA: TGCGCCAGCAGCCTACCTACAGGGGAGGAAAACATTCAGTACTTC
CDR3 protein: CASSLPTGEENIQYF

V gene: TRBV27
J gene: TRBJ2-2
D gene: TRBD1
clone size: -
CDR3 DNA: TGTGCCAGCAGGTTGACAGGGCCGAACACCGGGGAGCTGTTTTTT
CDR3 protein: CASRLTGPNTGELFF

V gene: TRBV9
J gene: TRBJ2-3
D gene: -
clone size: -
CDR3 DNA: TGTGCCAGCAGCGTAAACGGGCGGATCACAGATACGCAGTATTTT
CDR3 protein: CASSVNGRITDTQYF

V gene: TRBV21-1
J gene: TRBJ2-1
D gene: -
clone size: -
CDR3 DNA: TGTGCCAGAGACCTAGGGGGGGCGAATGAGCAGTTCTTC
CDR3 protein: CARDLGGANEQFF

V gene: TRBV4-1
J gene: TRBJ2-7
D gene: TRBD2
clone size: -
CDR3 DNA: TGCGCCAGCAGCCACCCACCGGGGGGATTGTACGAGCAGTACTTC
CDR3 protein: CASSHPPGGLYEQYF

V gene: TRBV13
J gene: TRBJ1-2
D gene: -
clone size: -
CDR3 DNA: TGTGCCAGCAGTCGGAAGCTACAGGGATCCTATGGCTACACCTTC
CDR3 protein: CASSRKLQGSYGYTF

V gene: TRBV6-5
J gene: TRBJ2-1
D gene: -
clone size: -
CDR3 DNA: TGTGCCAGCAGTTCCCCTAGCTACAATGAGCAGTTCTTC
CDR3 protein: CASSSPSYNEQFF